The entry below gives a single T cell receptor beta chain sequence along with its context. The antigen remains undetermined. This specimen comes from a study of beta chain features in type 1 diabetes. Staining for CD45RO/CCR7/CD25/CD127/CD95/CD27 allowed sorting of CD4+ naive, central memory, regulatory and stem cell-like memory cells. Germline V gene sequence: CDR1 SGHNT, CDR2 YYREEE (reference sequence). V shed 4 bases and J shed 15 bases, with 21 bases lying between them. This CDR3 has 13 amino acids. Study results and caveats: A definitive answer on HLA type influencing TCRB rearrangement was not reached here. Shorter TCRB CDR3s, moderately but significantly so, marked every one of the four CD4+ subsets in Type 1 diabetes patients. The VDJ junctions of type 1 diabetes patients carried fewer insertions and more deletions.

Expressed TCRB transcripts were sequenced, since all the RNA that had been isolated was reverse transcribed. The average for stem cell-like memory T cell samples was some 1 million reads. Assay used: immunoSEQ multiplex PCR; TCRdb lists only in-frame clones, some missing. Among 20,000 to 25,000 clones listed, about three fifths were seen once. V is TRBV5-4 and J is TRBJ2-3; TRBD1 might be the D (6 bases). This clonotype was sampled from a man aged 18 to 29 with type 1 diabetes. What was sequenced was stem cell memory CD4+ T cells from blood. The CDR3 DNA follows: TGTGCCAGCAGCCCCGAACTTCGGGACATCATTTATTTT. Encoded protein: CASSPELRDIIYF.